These 30 T cell receptor beta chains were sequenced from one sample in a study of beta chain features in type 1 diabetes. The investigators reverse transcribed all of the isolated RNA, so they sequenced expressed TCRB transcripts. Assay used: immunoSEQ multiplex PCR; TCRdb lists only in-frame clones, some missing. The sample lists around 400,000 clones; roughly 12% were seen once. The specimen sequenced was naive CD4+ T cells from blood. The receptors here all came from a man aged 18 to 30 in good health.

This clone was found once. This chain uses TRBV27 with TRBJ1-1; a possible D gene is TRBD1 (5 bases). V lost 6 bases and J lost 4, with 18 bases in between. Per the germline V gene, CDR1 is MNHEY and CDR2 is SMNVEV (reference sequence). This CDR3 is built from 15 residues. CDR3 region: CASSPGEGLGTEAFF. The CDR3 DNA reads as TGTGCCAGCAGCCCCGGGGAGGGGCTCGGCACTGAAGCTTTCTTT.

The table lists this clone with a few counts. The chain joins TRBV9 to TRBJ2-7; TRBD2 aligns across 7 bases. Unmatched junction bases numbered 8, after V lost 0 bases and J lost 5 bases. The CDR3 covers 15 residues. CDR1 is SGDLS and CDR2 is YYNGEE in the germline V gene. The CDR3 nucleotides read TGTGCCAGCAGCGTAGAGGGGCGGGGGAGGAACGAGCAGTACTTC. The encoded protein is CASSVEGRGRNEQYF.

This clone has only a few counts. This chain uses TRBV18 with TRBJ2-3, with a possible D match to TRBD2 (6 bases). The CDR3 sequence is 13 residues long. The germline V and J ends were trimmed by 6 bases and 4 bases, with 11 bases remaining between them. Per the germline V gene, CDR1 is KGHSH and CDR2 is LQKENI. CDR3 nucleotides: TGTGCCAGCTCGCCCGGACTATCAGATACGCAGTATTTT. Amino acid sequence: CASSPGLSDTQYF.

This sequence joins TRBV5-4 and TRBJ2-7, with TRBD1 matching over 7 bases. Germline lookup yields CDR1 SGHNT and CDR2 YYREEE (reference sequence). The CDR3 is made up of 16 amino acids. V trimming: 4 bases; J trimming: 0 bases; junction bases outside the gene matches: 10. The CDR3 DNA reads TGTGCCAGCAGCCAACGGACAGGCGACCTCTCCTACGAGCAGTACTTC. This sequence encodes CASSQRTGDLSYEQYF.

The J gene is TRBJ2-1, the V gene TRBV28; 9 nucleotides match TRBD1. J lost 3 bases, V lost 2 bases, and 5 bases had no gene match. The length of the CDR3 is 16 residues. Germline lookup yields CDR1 MDHEN and CDR2 SYDVKM. The CDR3 DNA is TGTGCCAGCAGTTTAGCCGGGACAGGGAGCTACAATGAGCAGTTCTTC. It translates to CASSLAGTGSYNEQFF. Supplemented by reference TRBV28 and TRBJ2-1, the full variable domain reads DVKVTQSSRYLVKRTGEKVFLECVQDMDHENMFWYRQDPGLGLRLIYFSYDVKMKEKGDIPEGYSVSREKKERFSLILESASTNQTSMYLCASSLAGTGSYNEQFFGPGTRLTVL.

The rearrangement uses TRBV7-8 and TRBJ2-3; a possible D gene is TRBD2 (5 bases). V lost 4 bases and J lost 0, with 14 bases in between. The CDR3 totals 16 residues. Germline V gene data show CDR1 as SGHVS and CDR2 as FQNEAQ. This CDR3 reads CASSSSRVDSTDTQYF. CDR3 coding DNA: TGTGCCAGCAGCTCCTCGCGGGTTGATAGCACAGATACGCAGTATTTT.

This chain connects TRBV30 to TRBJ1-6; D perhaps matches TRBD1 (5 bases). The CDR3 totals 13 residues. Between the trimmed V and J ends, which lost 1 base and 10 bases, there was a span of 11 bases. Germline CDR1 and CDR2: GTSNPN and SVGIG (reference sequence). The CDR3 bases are TGTGCCTGGAGTGATTTCGGGGGATCACCCCTCCACTTT. Amino acid sequence: CAWSDFGGSPLHF.

Here the CDR3 reads CASRSGQGGNEKLFF. The CDR3 coding sequence is TGTGCCAGCAGATCCGGACAGGGCGGTAATGAAAAACTGTTTTTT. The V call is TRBV6-6, the J call TRBJ1-4, with TRBD1 matching 8 bases. Germline CDR1 is MNHNY and CDR2 is SVGAGI (reference sequence). The CDR3 has 15 amino acids. The junction had 7 bases not matched to a gene; V was cut back by 6 bases and J by 4 bases.

A few counts support this clone. The chain couples TRBV27 to TRBJ2-1, with 13 bases matching TRBD2. There are 15 residues in the CDR3. V shed 6 bases, J shed 9 bases, and the junction held 8 bases outside the gene matches. Germline V gene sequence: CDR1 MNHEY, CDR2 SMNVEV (reference sequence). CDR3 nucleotides: TGTGCCAGCAGGAAAGGACTAGCGGGAGTCGGTGAGCAGTTCTTC. It is translated as CASRKGLAGVGEQFF.

This clone came up a few times. V gene TRBV6-5 combines with J gene TRBJ2-6; D might be TRBD1 (6 bases). Trimming removed 0 bases at V and 4 bases at J, with 10 bases between. In germline, CDR1 is MNHEY, CDR2 SVGAGI. The CDR3 loop spans 16 amino acids. CDR3 DNA: TGTGCCAGCAGTTACTCTGGGGGCTGGGGGGCCAACGTCCTGACTTTC. Protein: CASSYSGGWGANVLTF.

The V gene is TRBV27, the J gene TRBJ2-3, with 11 bases lining up with TRBD2. The germline V gene encodes CDR1 MNHEY and CDR2 SMNVEV (reference sequence). This CDR3 spans 16 amino acids. V trimming: 6 bases; J trimming: 5 bases; junction bases outside the gene matches: 10. The CDR3 region is CASRSIAGGPLDTQYF. For the CDR3, the DNA is TGTGCCAGCAGATCTATAGCGGGAGGGCCGTTAGATACGCAGTATTTT.

The V call is TRBV19, the J call TRBJ1-5; 7 nucleotides line up with TRBD1. Trimming cost V 2 bases and J 5 bases; bases outside gene matches: 0. There are 13 residues in the CDR3. Looked up from germline, CDR1 is LNHDA and CDR2 is SQIVND (reference sequence). CDR3 residues: CASSIQGDQPQHF. DNA of the CDR3: TGTGCCAGTAGTATACAGGGGGATCAGCCCCAGCATTTT.

This clone was seen more than once but under ten times. This chain joins TRBV7-6 and TRBJ2-7, with TRBD1 matching 8 bases. CDR1 and CDR2 (germline): SGHVS, FNYEAQ. The CDR3 is 16 amino acids. V was clipped by 5 bases and J by 2 bases; unmatched bases: 11. The CDR3 sequence: CASSIGQGVVPYEQYF. CDR3 DNA sequence: TGTGCCAGCAGCATCGGACAGGGAGTCGTTCCCTACGAGCAGTACTTC.

The J gene is TRBJ1-1, the V gene TRBV28, with TRBD1 matching over 7 bases. The germline V gene encodes CDR1 MDHEN and CDR2 SYDVKM. The junction had 9 bases not matched to a gene; V was cut back by 10 bases and J by 1 base. The CDR3 sequence is 14 residues long. The CDR3 spells CATKEGATNTEAFF. The CDR3 coding sequence is TGTGCCACGAAAGAGGGGGCTACGAACACTGAAGCTTTCTTT. The full variable domain, rest sourced from reference TRBV28 and TRBJ1-1, is DVKVTQSSRYLVKRTGEKVFLECVQDMDHENMFWYRQDPGLGLRLIYFSYDVKMKEKGDIPEGYSVSREKKERFSLILESASTNQTSMYLCATKEGATNTEAFFGQGTRLTVV.

CDR3 sequence reads: CASSDSMTGVGYTF. For the CDR3, the DNA is TGTGCCAGCAGTGACTCTATGACAGGGGTTGGCTACACCTTC. The chain links TRBV6-4 to TRBJ1-2; 8 positions match TRBD1. CDR3 length equals 14 residues. The germline V gene encodes CDR1 MRHNA and CDR2 SNTAGT. The trim removed 0 bases at V and 7 bases at J, leaving 4 bases unmatched.

This clone was seen only a few times. The V gene is TRBV7-2, the J gene TRBJ1-2; 10 nucleotides agree with TRBD1. V was pared by 1 base and J by 7 bases, with 6 bases of the junction left unmatched. This CDR3 has 15 residues. The germline CDR1 and CDR2 sequences are SGHTA and FQGNSA. The CDR3 spells CASSLDIGTGVGYTF. In DNA, the CDR3 is TGTGCCAGCAGCTTAGATATTGGGACAGGGGTTGGCTACACCTTC.

The sample holds a few counts of this clone. This sequence joins TRBV5-1 and TRBJ1-2; tentatively, D is TRBD1 (5 bases). The CDR3 is made up of 15 amino acids. The germline CDR1 and CDR2 sequences are SGHRS and YFSETQ. Trimming shortened V by 1 base and J by 6 bases, and 16 bases separated the two germline ends. CDR3 region: CASSLSSPGRDGYTF. CDR3 nucleotide sequence: TGCGCCAGCAGCTTGTCATCCCCAGGGAGGGATGGCTACACCTTC.

The gene calls are TRBV29-1 and TRBJ1-1; D is unresolved. This CDR3 has 11 amino acids. V was cut by 7 bases and J by 9 bases, with 15 bases left in between. In germline, CDR1 is SQVTM, CDR2 ANQGSEA. Here the CDR3 DNA reads TGCAGCGCCGCCTCTCGGGGTCAAGCTTTCTTT. Translating gives CSAASRGQAFF.

The chain recombines TRBV12-5 with TRBJ1-1; the D gene is possibly TRBD1 (6 bases). Between the trimmed V and J ends, which lost 5 bases and 8 bases, there was a span of 12 bases. The V gene's germline CDR1 is LGHNT and CDR2 FRNRAP. The CDR3 is 12 amino acids. This CDR3 reads CASGPHDREAFF. As DNA, the CDR3 is TGTGCTAGTGGTCCCCACGACAGGGAAGCTTTCTTT.

CDR3 in DNA: TGTGCCAGCAGCCTGGGACGTGGCGGGAGCGCAGATACGCAGTATTTT. Residues: CASSLGRGGSADTQYF. The J gene is TRBJ2-3, the V gene TRBV7-8; 7 bases map to TRBD2. Germline CDR1 reads SGHVS; CDR2 reads FQNEAQ. The CDR3 contains 16 residues. The trim removed 5 bases at V and 4 bases at J, leaving 12 bases unmatched.

V is TRBV4-2 and J is TRBJ2-3; 9 nucleotides agree with TRBD2. V lost 0 bases to trimming and J lost 5 bases; unmatched junction nucleotides: 9. Germline V gene sequence: CDR1 LGHNA, CDR2 YNFKEQ. The CDR3 runs to 17 residues. CDR3 nucleotide sequence: TGTGCCAGCAGCCAAGATGCTGGCGGGGGGGCCGGAGATACGCAGTATTTT. Translating gives CASSQDAGGGAGDTQYF.

V gene TRBV9 combines with J gene TRBJ2-7; 9 bases fit TRBD2. This CDR3 has 15 amino acids. V was clipped by 3 bases and J by 0 bases; unmatched bases: 4. Looked up from germline, CDR1 is SGDLS and CDR2 is YYNGEE. CDR3 nucleotide sequence: TGTGCCAGCAGCGCCCTAGCGGGGAACTCCTACGAGCAGTACTTC. Translated, it gives CASSALAGNSYEQYF.

This clone occurred a few times. The rearrangement links TRBV14 to TRBJ2-1; maybe TRBD2 (6 bases). Germline loops: CDR1 SGHDN, CDR2 FVKESK. The CDR3 covers 18 residues. The V end was cut by 4 bases, the J end by 0 bases, with 19 bases between. Here the CDR3 reads CASSPRGWVLSSYNEQFF. The CDR3 nucleotides are TGTGCCAGCAGCCCGCGGGGCTGGGTATTGAGCTCCTACAATGAGCAGTTCTTC. Full variable domain (missing parts from reference TRBV14 and TRBJ2-1): EAGVTQFPSHSVIEKGQTVTLRCDPISGHDNLYWYRRVMGKEIKFLLHFVKESKQDESGMPNNRFLAERTGGTYSTLKVQPAELEDSGVYFCASSPRGWVLSSYNEQFFGPGTRLTVL.

The chain recombines TRBV6-5 with TRBJ2-5; D call uncertain. Germline V gives CDR1 MNHEY, CDR2 SVGAGI. V lost 6 bases and J lost 4, with 15 bases in between. This CDR3 is built from 14 residues. CDR3 in DNA: TGTGCCAGCAGAGCCCTGAGTTCTGGAGAGACCCAGTACTTC. Protein: CASRALSSGETQYF.

The rearrangement uses TRBV5-5 and TRBJ1-4, with D unclear. Germline CDR1 SGHKS, CDR2 YYEKEE (reference sequence). The CDR3 runs 13 residues. With 2 bases removed from V and 8 bases from J, the gap between germline ends came to 10 bases. CDR3 amino acids: CASSFTGGEKLFF. The DNA of the CDR3 is TGTGCCAGCAGCTTTACGGGAGGGGAAAAACTGTTTTTT.

The chain uses TRBV9 and TRBJ2-1, with 8 bases fitting TRBD2. Losses at the gene ends were 1 base for V and 5 bases for J; bases not matched to a gene: 5. This CDR3 is built from 15 residues. Germline lookup yields CDR1 SGDLS and CDR2 YYNGEE. The CDR3 DNA reads as TGTGCCAGCAGCGTACGGACTAGCCCCGACAATGAGCAGTTCTTC. Protein product: CASSVRTSPDNEQFF.

This clone was counted at least ten times. The chain uses TRBV29-1 and TRBJ2-7, with D possibly being TRBD1 (6 bases). The CDR3 consists of 13 residues. Trimming took 7 bases from V and 3 from J, leaving 16 bases between them. The V gene's germline CDR1 is SQVTM and CDR2 ANQGSEA. For the CDR3, the DNA is TGCAGCGCGAAAGTGGGGGCCCTCTACGAGCAGTACTTC. Residues: CSAKVGALYEQYF.

The chain joins TRBV15 to TRBJ2-5; unclear D gene. The CDR3 has 14 residues. The germline V gene has CDR1 LNHNV and CDR2 YYDKDF (reference sequence). Trimming removed 0 bases at V and 3 bases at J, with 8 bases between. In nucleotides, the CDR3 is TGTGCCACCAGCAGAGATTCACATAAAGAGACCCAGTACTTC. It yields the protein CATSRDSHKETQYF.

This clone came up a few times. The CDR3 is CASSLQGVGMNTEAFF. The CDR3 DNA follows: TGTGCCAGCAGCTTACAGGGGGTGGGAATGAACACTGAAGCTTTCTTT. The rearrangement links TRBV7-3 to TRBJ1-1, with 7 bases aligning to TRBD1. In germline, CDR1 is SGHTA, CDR2 FQGTGA. After removal of 2 bases from V and 0 bases from J, the junction contained 6 bases not matched to a gene. The CDR3 covers 16 residues.

In regard to this clone: One end of the junction is discordant with germline, which a read error may explain. The gene calls are TRBV29-1 and TRBJ2-1; a weak D match, TRBD1 (5 bases). This CDR3 region has 15 residues. From germline, CDR1 is SQVTM and CDR2 ANQGSEA. CDR3 sequence: CSVEDEAGSYSEQFF. DNA of the CDR3: TGCAGCGTCGAGGACGAGGCAGGGTCGTACAGTGAGCAGTTCTTC.